Following are 9 T cell receptor beta chains from one sample sequenced in a study of shared clonotypes between healthy human individuals. The method was immunoSEQ multiplex PCR; TCRdb's version includes in-frame clones alone and lacks a portion of them. The sample gives some 800,000 clones, about 91% of which show up once; 20% to 30% is in the top ten. Positive CCR7 selection of CD45RO-negative cells yielded the naive CD8 cells, and terminally differentiated effector memory CD45RA+ cells were excluded. The sequenced sample consisted of naive CD8+ T cells sorted from blood. The receptors stem from a man between 25 and 39 years old in good health.

The chain has TRBV28 and TRBJ1-5; 11 nucleotides line up with TRBD1. Germline values: CDR1 MDHEN, CDR2 SYDVKM. The trim removed 6 bases at V and 3 bases at J, leaving 10 bases unmatched. This CDR3 contains 17 residues. CDR3 coding DNA: TGTGCCAGCAGGACTTACGGGACAGGGGGGGACAATCAGCCCCAGCATTTT. Translation: CASRTYGTGGDNQPQHF.

CDR3 protein: CASRVTSGVGEQYF. The CDR3 DNA follows: TGTGCCAGCAGGGTGACAAGTGGAGTGGGCGAGCAGTACTTC. The rearrangement uses TRBV28 and TRBJ2-7; D is unresolved. The V end was cut by 6 bases, the J end by 6 bases, with 18 bases between. This CDR3 has 14 residues. Germline values: CDR1 MDHEN, CDR2 SYDVKM.

The chain carries TRBV27 and TRBJ1-2; TRBD1 might be the D (5 bases). Germline V gene sequence: CDR1 MNHEY, CDR2 SMNVEV (reference sequence). The CDR3 runs to 13 residues. Between the trimmed V and J ends, which lost 3 bases and 8 bases, there was a span of 13 bases. Here the CDR3 DNA reads TGTGCCAGCAGTTTCCGGGGGGATGGAGGCTACACCTTC. It is translated as CASSFRGDGGYTF.

This chain uses TRBV13 with TRBJ1-1; D is unclear. Between the trimmed V and J ends, which lost 2 bases and 8 bases, there was a span of 15 bases. In germline, CDR1 is PRHDT, CDR2 FYEKMQ (reference sequence). The CDR3 contains 14 residues. CDR3 residues: CASSLTSSRTEAFF. As DNA, the CDR3 is TGTGCCAGCAGCTTAACGAGTTCACGGACCGAAGCTTTCTTT.

The genes are TRBV5-6 and TRBJ2-3; possibly TRBD1 or TRBD2 for D (5 bases each). Germline V lookup: CDR1 SGHDT, CDR2 YYEEEE. This CDR3 spans 14 amino acids. Trimming left V 2 bases short and J 2 bases short, with 9 bases between. In DNA form, the CDR3 reads TGTGCCAGCAGCTTCGGGGCAGCCACAGATACGCAGTATTTT. It codes for CASSFGAATDTQYF.

This chain joins TRBV11-3 and TRBJ2-5; 8 bases align to TRBD2. The CDR3 extends over 14 amino acids. Germline trimming cut 2 bases from V and 5 bases from J; bases unmatched to any gene: 4. Germline-derived CDR1 and CDR2 are SGHNT and YENEEA. The CDR3 sequence: CASSLSPSGETQYF. CDR3 sequence (DNA): TGTGCCAGCAGCTTAAGTCCTAGCGGGGAGACCCAGTACTTC.

This clone was detected only once. The chain recombines TRBV7-9 with TRBJ1-5; 10 positions match TRBD1. Per the germline V gene, CDR1 is SEHNR and CDR2 is FQNEAQ (reference sequence). There are 16 residues in the CDR3. Unmatched junction bases numbered 2, after V lost 3 bases and J lost 0 bases. This chain's CDR3 is CASSFGDRGSNQPQHF. The CDR3 DNA sequence: TGTGCCAGCAGCTTTGGGGACAGGGGTAGCAATCAGCCCCAGCATTTT.

The chain links TRBV27 to TRBJ2-7; TRBD1 matches at 8 bases. The CDR3 runs 16 residues. CDR1 is MNHEY and CDR2 is SMNVEV in the germline V gene (reference sequence). Trimming took 5 bases from V and 3 from J; bases not matched to a gene: 12. The CDR3 sequence is CASSGPRTGSNYEQYF. The CDR3 DNA reads as TGTGCCAGCAGTGGACCCCGGACAGGGTCTAACTACGAGCAGTACTTC.

This clone was seen more than once but under ten times. The CDR3 DNA sequence: TGTGCCAGCAGCTTCACAGGAATCCCTGAAGCTTTCTTT. It encodes CASSFTGIPEAFF. The chain is built from TRBV7-9 and TRBJ1-1; TRBD1 might be the D (5 bases). Germline V gene sequence: CDR1 SEHNR, CDR2 FQNEAQ (reference sequence). Trimming took off 3 bases at V and 6 bases at J, with 11 bases between the two ends. This CDR3 has 13 residues.